This TCR beta chain was identified in a study of persistence of HIV-infected CD4 T cells. This clone was seen a single time. Its antigen is not identified. From germline, CDR1 is SGHRS and CDR2 YFSETQ. The CDR3 totals 16 residues. The junction had 10 bases not matched to a gene; V was cut back by 1 base and J by 5 bases. The libraries were made with immunoSEQ version 4 in survey mode. The table came from immunoSEQ multiplex PCR; TCRdb's copy has only in-frame clones and leaves some out. The table shows around 28,000 clones, with around 82% occurring only once. Cells were stimulated with CMV-infected fibroblast lysates at around 9.1 ug/mL. CD40L/CD69 double-negative CD45RO-high memory CD4+ T cells were collected. CD8+ T cells were removed from PBMCs prior to stimulation.

The sequencing here drew on CD4+ T cells sorted from PBMCs after roughly 18-hour stimulation, taken from a patient who received antiretroviral therapy. This sequence originates from an adult man with HIV who was CMV-seropositive. The chain recombines TRBV5-1 with TRBJ2-7, with 9 bases aligning to TRBD1. Here the CDR3 DNA reads TGCGCCAGCAGCTTGACGGGGGGACAGGGAGGAAACGAGCAGTACTTC. Its protein product is CASSLTGGQGGNEQYF.